The 8 T cell receptor beta chains below all came from one sample that was sequenced in a study of shared clonotypes between healthy human individuals. Data came from immunoSEQ multiplex PCR; TCRdb stores just in-frame clones and leaves some out. The data hold roughly 1,600,000 clones, with approximately 98.5% observed a single time. Specimen: naive CD4+ T cells sorted from blood. Subset: CD45RA+ positively selected. The receptors were gathered from a man in his thirties or forties in good health.

The chain joins TRBV4-1 to TRBJ1-1; a possible D gene is TRBD1 (6 bases). This CDR3 has 14 amino acids. Germline V lookup: CDR1 MGHRA, CDR2 YSYEKL. The germline V and J ends were trimmed by 5 bases and 5 bases, with 15 bases remaining between them. The CDR3: CASSKSWGQTEAFF. In nucleotides, the CDR3 is TGCGCCAGCAGCAAAAGCTGGGGGCAAACTGAAGCTTTCTTT.

The rearrangement joins TRBV13 to TRBJ2-5; no clear D gene. Germline V gene sequence: CDR1 PRHDT, CDR2 FYEKMQ (reference sequence). Trimming stripped 0 bases from V and 6 bases from J, with 5 bases between. The CDR3 runs to 12 residues. The CDR3 is CASSLGRKTQYF. DNA of the CDR3: TGTGCCAGCAGCTTAGGCAGGAAGACCCAGTACTTC.

The chain combines TRBV7-9 with TRBJ1-2; TRBD1 matches at 7 bases. CDR3 length: 16 amino acids. The V gene end was trimmed by 5 bases and the J gene end by 2 bases; junction bases not matched to a gene: 11. Germline values: CDR1 SEHNR, CDR2 FQNEAQ (reference sequence). CDR3 nucleotides: TGTGCCAGCAGCCCGCGGACAGGCGGCACAAACTATGGCTACACCTTC. Translated: CASSPRTGGTNYGYTF.

The J gene is TRBJ2-5, the V gene TRBV7-2, with D possibly TRBD1 on 7 matching bases. Deletions cut 0 bases from V and 0 bases from J, with 17 bases between. CDR1 is SGHTA, CDR2 FQGNSA, per germline. This CDR3 is 18 amino acids long. The CDR3: CASSLAYRGGRYQETQYF. In nucleotides, the CDR3 is TGTGCCAGCAGCTTAGCCTACAGGGGAGGAAGATACCAAGAGACCCAGTACTTC.

The V and J genes are TRBV28 and TRBJ2-7; D ambiguous. This CDR3 region has 14 residues. CDR1 is MDHEN, CDR2 SYDVKM, per germline. V was pared by 6 bases and J by 2 bases, with 14 bases between. In DNA form, the CDR3 reads TGTGCCAGCAGAGGGCAGATTAAGACCTACGAGCAGTACTTC. It encodes CASRGQIKTYEQYF.

The chain couples TRBV4-1 to TRBJ1-2; D remains ambiguous. Germline V lookup: CDR1 MGHRA, CDR2 YSYEKL. The CDR3 has 15 amino acids. Trimming left V 1 base short and J 5 bases short, with 14 bases between. CDR3 residues: CASSQAETNYYGYTF. As DNA, the CDR3 is TGCGCCAGCAGCCAAGCTGAAACAAACTATTATGGCTACACCTTC.

The rearrangement links TRBV25-1 to TRBJ2-1; TRBD1 matches at 7 bases. The CDR3 loop spans 15 amino acids. V lost 3 bases to trimming and J lost 5 bases; unmatched junction nucleotides: 7. Germline V gene lookup returns CDR1 MGHDK and CDR2 SYGVNS. For the CDR3, the DNA is TGTGCCAGCAGTGATACGACAGGGTGGGACAATGAGCAGTTCTTC. Protein: CASSDTTGWDNEQFF.

J is TRBJ1-1 and V is TRBV5-1; 8 nucleotides line up with TRBD1. The CDR3 totals 16 residues. Germline trimming cut 5 bases from V and 1 base from J; bases unmatched to any gene: 10. The germline V gene encodes CDR1 SGHRS and CDR2 YFSETQ. CDR3 DNA sequence: TGCGCCAGCAGTTTGCTCCCTGACAGGGGGAACACTGAAGCTTTCTTT. It translates to CASSLLPDRGNTEAFF.